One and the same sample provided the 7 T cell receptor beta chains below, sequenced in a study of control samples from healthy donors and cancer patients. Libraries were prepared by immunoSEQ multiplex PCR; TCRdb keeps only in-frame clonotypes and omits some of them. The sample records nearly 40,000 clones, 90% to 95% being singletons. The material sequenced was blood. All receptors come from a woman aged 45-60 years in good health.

CDR3 nucleotide sequence: TGTGCCAGCAGCCTAACTGGAATGAGCACTGAAGCTTTCTTT. It specifies CASSLTGMSTEAFF. This chain connects TRBV6-5 to TRBJ1-1; the D is unclear. Trimming took off 6 bases at V and 4 bases at J, with 15 bases between the two ends. CDR3 length: 14 amino acids. The germline CDR1 and CDR2 sequences are MNHEY and SVGAGI.

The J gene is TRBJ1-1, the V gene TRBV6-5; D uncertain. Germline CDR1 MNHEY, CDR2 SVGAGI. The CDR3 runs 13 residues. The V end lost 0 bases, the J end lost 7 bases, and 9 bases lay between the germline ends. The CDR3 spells CASSYSISLEAFF. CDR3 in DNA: TGTGCCAGCAGTTACTCGATCAGCCTTGAAGCTTTCTTT.

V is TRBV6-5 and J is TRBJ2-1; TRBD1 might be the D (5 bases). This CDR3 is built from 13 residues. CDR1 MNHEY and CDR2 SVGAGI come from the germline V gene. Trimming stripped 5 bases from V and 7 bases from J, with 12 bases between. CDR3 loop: CASSKSGSNEQFF. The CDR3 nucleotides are TGTGCCAGCAGTAAATCAGGGTCAAATGAGCAGTTCTTC.

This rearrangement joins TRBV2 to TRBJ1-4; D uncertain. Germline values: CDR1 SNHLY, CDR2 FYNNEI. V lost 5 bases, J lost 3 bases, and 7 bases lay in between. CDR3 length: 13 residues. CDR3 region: CASSTVANEKLFF. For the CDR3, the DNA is TGTGCCAGCAGTACAGTCGCTAATGAAAAACTGTTTTTT.

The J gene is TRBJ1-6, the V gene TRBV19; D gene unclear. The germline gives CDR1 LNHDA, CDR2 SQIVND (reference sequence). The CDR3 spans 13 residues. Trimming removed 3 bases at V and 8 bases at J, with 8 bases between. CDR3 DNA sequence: TGTGCCAGTAGTATGGGGATCGATTCACCCCTCCACTTT. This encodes CASSMGIDSPLHF.

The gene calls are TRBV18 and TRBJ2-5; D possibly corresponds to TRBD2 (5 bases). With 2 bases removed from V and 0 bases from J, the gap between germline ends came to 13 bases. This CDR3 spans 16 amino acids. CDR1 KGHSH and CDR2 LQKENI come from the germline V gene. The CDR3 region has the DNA TGTGCCAGCTCACCAGGAAGCTACGGGGACCAAGAGACCCAGTACTTC. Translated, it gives CASSPGSYGDQETQYF.

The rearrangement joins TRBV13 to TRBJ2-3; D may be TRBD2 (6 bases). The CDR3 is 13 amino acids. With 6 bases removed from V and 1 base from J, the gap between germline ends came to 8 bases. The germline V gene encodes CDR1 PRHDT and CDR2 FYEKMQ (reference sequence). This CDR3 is CASSGTGTDTQYF. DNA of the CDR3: TGTGCCAGCAGTGGGACTGGCACAGATACGCAGTATTTT.